One and the same sample provided the 17 T cell receptor beta chains below, sequenced in a study of shared clonotypes between healthy human individuals. Repertoires were generated with immunoSEQ multiplex PCR, while TCRdb's copy carries only in-frame clones and drops some. The sample lists about 470,000 clones, about 76% occurring once. Specimen: PBMCs. The receptor source for this set is a middle-aged woman in good health. Some clones in this sample may be carry-over from other donors' samples.

V and J are TRBV11-2 and TRBJ2-1; D not resolved. Per the germline V gene, CDR1 is SGHAT and CDR2 is FQNNGV. The germline V and J ends were trimmed by 1 base and 3 bases, with 7 bases remaining between them. There are 14 residues in the CDR3. The DNA for the CDR3 is TGTGCCAGCAGCTTAGCGTCGGACTACAATGAGCAGTTCTTC. Encoded protein: CASSLASDYNEQFF.

V and J are TRBV19 and TRBJ1-5; a weak D match, TRBD1 (5 bases). Trimming removed 3 bases at V and 3 bases at J, with 15 bases between. Germline CDR1 LNHDA, CDR2 SQIVND (reference sequence). The CDR3 length is 16 residues. CDR3 residues: CASSIGTAAPNQPQHF. In DNA, the CDR3 is TGTGCCAGTAGTATCGGGACGGCCGCTCCCAATCAGCCCCAGCATTTT.

The J gene is TRBJ2-5, the V gene TRBV6-1; possibly TRBD1 for D (6 bases). The CDR3 is 14 residues long. Germline V gene data show CDR1 as MNHNS and CDR2 as SASEGT. Between the trimmed V and J ends, which lost 7 bases and 5 bases, there was a span of 17 bases. The CDR3, as DNA: TGTGCCAGCACCCAAACATGGGGGCGGGAGACCCAGTACTTC. Amino acid sequence: CASTQTWGRETQYF.

Concerning this clone: A much larger clone lies a single base off, so this may be a read error. J is TRBJ2-6 and V is TRBV28; D possibly corresponds to TRBD1 (8 bases). V shed 3 bases and J shed 4 bases, with 13 bases lying between them. The CDR3 is 16 amino acids. The V gene's germline CDR1 is MDHEN and CDR2 SYDVKM. CDR3: CASSFYRGGGANVLTF. The CDR3, as DNA: TGTGCCAGCAGTTTTTACAGGGGGGGCGGGGCCAACGTCCTGACTTTC.

The rearrangement uses TRBV11-2 and TRBJ1-3; D not resolved. The germline gives CDR1 SGHAT, CDR2 FQNNGV. The CDR3 contains 15 residues. Trimming removed 3 bases from V and 0 bases from J, with 9 bases in between. For the CDR3, the DNA is TGTGCCAGCAGCTTCGGTGTTCCCTCTGGAAACACCATATATTTT. It translates to CASSFGVPSGNTIYF.

The J gene is TRBJ2-1, the V gene TRBV5-1; 11 positions match TRBD1. CDR3 length equals 14 residues. The junction had 4 bases not matched to a gene; V was cut back by 4 bases and J by 7 bases. Germline loops: CDR1 SGHRS, CDR2 YFSETQ. DNA of the CDR3: TGCGCCAGCAGCGTGGGACAGGGGGTAAATGAGCAGTTCTTC. Protein sequence: CASSVGQGVNEQFF.

This chain uses TRBV9 with TRBJ2-3; D not resolved. Germline V gene data show CDR1 as SGDLS and CDR2 as YYNGEE. The V gene lost 0 bases and the J gene lost 2 bases, with 13 bases spanning the gap. The CDR3 loop spans 16 amino acids. The CDR3 DNA reads TGTGCCAGCAGCGTAGAGAGGCAGCGTAACACAGATACGCAGTATTTT. As protein: CASSVERQRNTDTQYF.

The chain is built from TRBV27 and TRBJ2-3; TRBD2 matches at 10 bases. The CDR3 extends over 18 amino acids. CDR1 MNHEY and CDR2 SMNVEV come from the germline V gene (reference sequence). The V segment lost 2 bases and the J segment 0 bases; nucleotides outside the gene matches: 8. The CDR3 nucleotides read TGTGCCAGCAGTTTACTGGGGACTAGCGAAATTAGCACAGATACGCAGTATTTT. This translates into CASSLLGTSEISTDTQYF.

The chain combines TRBV28 with TRBJ1-1, with a tentative D call TRBD1 (5 bases). V was clipped by 8 bases and J by 1 base, with 20 bases between them. The CDR3 loop spans 16 amino acids. The V gene's germline CDR1 is MDHEN and CDR2 SYDVKM. CDR3 DNA: TGTGCCAGCGGGGACTACATGGGAGAAAAGAACACTGAAGCTTTCTTT. It specifies CASGDYMGEKNTEAFF. Drawing the rest from reference TRBV28 and TRBJ1-1, the complete variable domain is DVKVTQSSRYLVKRTGEKVFLECVQDMDHENMFWYRQDPGLGLRLIYFSYDVKMKEKGDIPEGYSVSREKKERFSLILESASTNQTSMYLCASGDYMGEKNTEAFFGQGTRLTVV.

This clone has only a few counts. The CDR3 loop is CASSQDSDRPYEQYF. For the CDR3, the DNA is TGCGCCAGCAGCCAAGATTCGGACAGGCCTTACGAGCAGTACTTC. This chain uses TRBV4-1 with TRBJ2-7; 7 bases are shared with TRBD1. The length of the CDR3 is 15 residues. The germline V gene has CDR1 MGHRA and CDR2 YSYEKL. V shed 0 bases and J 4 bases; nucleotides not matched to a gene: 6.

V and J are TRBV18 and TRBJ2-2; tentatively, D is TRBD2 (5 bases). This CDR3 spans 15 amino acids. V was clipped by 2 bases and J by 4 bases, with 11 bases between them. CDR1 KGHSH and CDR2 LQKENI come from the germline V gene. Here the CDR3 reads CASSPREFSTGELFF. DNA of the CDR3: TGTGCCAGCTCACCAAGGGAGTTTAGCACCGGGGAGCTGTTTTTT.

The chain uses TRBV5-1 and TRBJ2-3; TRBD1 is a possible D gene (5 bases). CDR3 length equals 18 residues. The germline V and J ends were trimmed by 0 bases and 2 bases, with 19 bases remaining between them. CDR1 is SGHRS, CDR2 YFSETQ, per germline. CDR3 nucleotide sequence: TGCGCCAGCAGCTTGGAAGGGTCGGCGCCAGGGCTCACAGATACGCAGTATTTT. The encoded protein is CASSLEGSAPGLTDTQYF. Looking up the rest from reference TRBV5-1 and TRBJ2-3 gives the full variable domain: KAGVTQTPRYLIKTRGQQVTLSCSPISGHRSVSWYQQTPGQGLQFLFEYFSETQRNKGNFPGRFSGRQFSNSRSEMNVSTLELGDSALYLCASSLEGSAPGLTDTQYFGPGTRLTVL.

The V gene is TRBV7-8, the J gene TRBJ2-7; the D gene is possibly TRBD2 (5 bases). CDR1 is SGHVS, CDR2 FQNEAQ, per germline. V lost 0 bases and J 5 bases, leaving 26 bases between the germline ends. This CDR3 comprises 19 residues. CDR3 sequence reads: CASSLAVVGGSSPRDEQYF. The CDR3 nucleotides read TGTGCCAGCAGCTTAGCAGTAGTTGGCGGGTCTTCACCTCGGGACGAGCAGTACTTC.

The chain has TRBV28 and TRBJ2-3; 8 positions agree with TRBD2. V lost 5 bases to trimming and J lost 0 bases; unmatched junction nucleotides: 7. The CDR3 contains 16 residues. The germline V gene has CDR1 MDHEN and CDR2 SYDVKM. The CDR3 loop reads CASSRIAGSSTDTQYF. CDR3 nucleotide sequence: TGTGCCAGCAGTCGGATAGCGGGATCTAGCACAGATACGCAGTATTTT.

In the case of this clone: This may stem from a read error, because a much larger clone lies one nucleotide away. This CDR3 is also generated by other DNA sequences in the sample. The chain employs TRBV5-5 and TRBJ2-7, with D unresolved. Germline V gene lookup returns CDR1 SGHKS and CDR2 YYEKEE (reference sequence). The CDR3 runs to 12 residues. V lost 2 bases, J lost 2 bases, and 5 bases lay in between. DNA for the CDR3: TGTGCCAGCAGCTTAGGGACCTACGAGCAGTACTTC. As protein: CASSLGTYEQYF.

The V gene is TRBV28, the J gene TRBJ2-1, with 7 bases fitting TRBD2. V was pared by 7 bases and J by 4 bases, with 4 bases of the junction left unmatched. Germline V CDR1 and CDR2: MDHEN, SYDVKM. The CDR3 spans 13 residues. The CDR3 is CASTSGLYNEQFF. The CDR3 region has the DNA TGTGCCAGCACTAGCGGACTATACAATGAGCAGTTCTTC. The full variable domain, its missing parts supplied by reference TRBV28 and TRBJ2-1, is DVKVTQSSRYLVKRTGEKVFLECVQDMDHENMFWYRQDPGLGLRLIYFSYDVKMKEKGDIPEGYSVSREKKERFSLILESASTNQTSMYLCASTSGLYNEQFFGPGTRLTVL.

This sequence joins TRBV5-4 and TRBJ2-1, with 11 bases that match TRBD2. CDR1 SGHNT and CDR2 YYREEE come from the germline V gene (reference sequence). Trimming took 6 bases from V and 0 from J; bases not matched to a gene: 11. The CDR3 runs to 18 residues. The CDR3 nucleotides are TGTGCCAGCACCTTTGGAGGGGGGACTAGCGGCTCCTACAATGAGCAGTTCTTC. This codes for CASTFGGGTSGSYNEQFF.